This entry concerns a single TCR beta chain. The antigen is not known. Prepared TCR beta cDNA libraries contained unique molecular identifiers. One entry per CDR3 protein, called by TCRdb with MiXCR from the PCR reads. The sample has hundreds of thousands of distinct CDR3 sequences, 40% to 50% seen once. The data derive from a study of post-analysis software for immune sequencing data. Study summary: Some patients lacked subtype; others had relapsing-remitting, secondary progressive or progressive-relapsing disease. Study-level points and caveats: Five or six TRBV segments (TRBV5-6, TRBV5-1 and TRBV20-1 among them) occurred more frequently in patients than in controls. Those samples that were prepared in the same batch co-clustered strongly by F measure.

This CDR3 is built from 14 residues. V lost 6 bases, J lost 6 bases, and 6 bases stayed unmatched. Germline V gene sequence: CDR1 MNHEY, CDR2 SMNVEV (reference sequence). The chain uses TRBV27 and TRBJ1-5; TRBD1 matches at 9 bases. Sequencing was performed on blood. This TCR was sampled from a girl between 5 and 17 years old with multiple sclerosis. CDR3 in amino acids: CASSTDRGGQPQHF. In DNA form, the CDR3 reads TGTGCCAGCAGCACTGACAGGGGGGGTCAGCCCCAGCATTTT.